Below are 5 T cell receptor beta chains sequenced from a single sample in a study of T cell responses to AZD1222 COVID-19 vaccine. Produced via immunoSEQ multiplex PCR; TCRdb's table is partial and in-frame only. There are 65,000 to 75,000 clones in the sample; 85% to 90% occur only once, and 4% to 5.5% lies in the top ten. The sample in question was peripheral blood, obtained 28 days after the second dose of the MenACWY control vaccine. The receptors derive from an adult who received the MenACWY meningococcal vaccine as a control.

The J gene is TRBJ2-2, the V gene TRBV19; 9 nucleotides match TRBD2. CDR1 is LNHDA and CDR2 is SQIVND in the germline V gene (reference sequence). V dropped 5 bases and J dropped 4; count of bases not matched to a gene: 5. There are 15 residues in the CDR3. CDR3 coding DNA: TGTGCCAGTAGTTTAGCGGGGGAACCCACCGGGGAGCTGTTTTTT. Translated, it gives CASSLAGEPTGELFF.

This clone was seen once. The chain combines TRBV7-2 with TRBJ2-6, with unresolved D. V was clipped by 3 bases and J by 0 bases, with 15 bases between them. The CDR3 is 18 amino acids. CDR1 is SGHTA, CDR2 FQGNSA, per germline. This CDR3 reads CASSFSATPYSGANVLTF. As DNA, the CDR3 is TGTGCCAGCAGCTTTTCGGCAACTCCCTACTCTGGGGCCAACGTCCTGACTTTC.

V usage is TRBV7-2 and J usage is TRBJ2-7, with D perhaps matching TRBD2 (5 bases). Trimming stripped 3 bases from V and 0 bases from J, with 6 bases between. The CDR3 is 13 amino acids. The V gene's germline CDR1 is SGHTA and CDR2 FQGNSA. CDR3 residues: CASSFTSSYEQYF. CDR3 DNA: TGTGCCAGCAGCTTTACTAGCTCCTACGAGCAGTACTTC.

The J gene is TRBJ2-2, the V gene TRBV10-1; D gene uncertain. The CDR3 runs to 11 residues. Germline CDR1 is WNHNN and CDR2 is SYGVQD (reference sequence). V shed 3 bases and J shed 6 bases, with 2 bases lying between them. CDR3 amino acids: CASSESGELFF. DNA for the CDR3: TGCGCCAGCAGTGAATCCGGGGAGCTGTTTTTT.

The chain couples TRBV5-1 to TRBJ1-2; no clear D. The V and J ends lost 1 base and 7 bases respectively, with 14 bases between them. This CDR3 spans 14 amino acids. Per germline, CDR1 SGHRS and CDR2 YFSETQ. Here the CDR3 reads CASSLYQEGGGYTF. The CDR3 bases are TGCGCCAGCAGCTTGTATCAGGAAGGCGGTGGCTACACCTTC. Complete variable domain (other parts from reference TRBV5-1 and TRBJ1-2): KAGVTQTPRYLIKTRGQQVTLSCSPISGHRSVSWYQQTPGQGLQFLFEYFSETQRNKGNFPGRFSGRQFSNSRSEMNVSTLELGDSALYLCASSLYQEGGGYTFGSGTRLTVV.